What follows is one T cell receptor beta chain and its context. V lost 3 bases, J lost 4 bases, and 9 bases stayed unmatched. Looked up from germline, CDR1 is KGHSH and CDR2 is LQKENI. The CDR3 has 17 amino acids. The source of the sample is a study of blood T cell repertoires in COVID-19. Study-wide context: Italy, Spain and the United States were the sources of the convalescent and acute COVID-19 samples. From T cells, B-cell-depleted T cells, or PBMCs came the material, which was cDNA or gDNA.

Per the authors' pipeline: Reference gene primer amplification gave nucleated cell count estimates. Clones were sequenced by immunoSEQ multiplex PCR, and TCRdb holds only the in-frame ones, with some missing. V and J calls plus clone size are reproduced from that table; the DNA served to infer D and trimming. The sample lists 130,000 to 150,000 clones, 75% to 90% occurring once. Sequencing used peripheral blood. The V gene is TRBV18, the J gene TRBJ1-2, with TRBD1 matching 12 bases. The source is a woman aged 45-59 years with acute or convalescent COVID-19. Here the CDR3 reads CASSPGTGGFDIYGYTF. The CDR3 DNA reads TGTGCCAGCTCACCCGGGACAGGGGGCTTTGATATCTATGGCTACACCTTC.